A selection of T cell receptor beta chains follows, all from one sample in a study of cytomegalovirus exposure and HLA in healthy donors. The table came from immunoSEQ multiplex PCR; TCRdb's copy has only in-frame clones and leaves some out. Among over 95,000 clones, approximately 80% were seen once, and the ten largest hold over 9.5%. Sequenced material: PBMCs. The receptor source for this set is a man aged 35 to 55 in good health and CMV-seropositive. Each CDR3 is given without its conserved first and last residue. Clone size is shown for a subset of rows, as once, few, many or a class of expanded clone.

CDR3aa: ASSDVAANQPQH
abundance: NA
v_gene: TRBV2

CDR3aa: ASSEQQTGPNYGYT
abundance: NA
v_gene: TRBV5-1

CDR3aa: ASSVRTGEYQETQY
abundance: NA
v_gene: TRBV6-1

CDR3aa: ASSLEGLNYNSPLH
abundance: NA
v_gene: TRBV11-1

CDR3aa: ASSQETVSGSQPYEQY
abundance: NA
v_gene: TRBV4-3

CDR3aa: ASSLAGGPYGYT
abundance: NA
v_gene: TRBV5-1

CDR3aa: ASSPAGTGGSEQY
abundance: few
v_gene: TRBV18

CDR3aa: ASSGGGELF
abundance: NA
v_gene: TRBV7-9

CDR3aa: ATKGAGHEQF
abundance: NA
v_gene: TRBV6-1

CDR3aa: ASTQQGSSYNEQF
abundance: NA
v_gene: TRBV11-2

CDR3aa: ASNQLGGGTSMNTEAF
abundance: once
v_gene: TRBV28

CDR3aa: ASSPPAIGSQAREQY
abundance: few
v_gene: TRBV18

CDR3aa: ASSLEPSEETQY
abundance: NA
v_gene: TRBV7-2

CDR3aa: ASSQGLQGHSGNTIY
abundance: NA
v_gene: TRBV4-3

CDR3aa: ASSPEAGGTEAF
abundance: NA
v_gene: TRBV18

CDR3aa: ASSETRRTDTQY
abundance: NA
v_gene: TRBV2

CDR3aa: ASSSRLTGTSGNEQF
abundance: NA
v_gene: TRBV7-9

CDR3aa: ASSPTGGLGGSQPQH
abundance: NA
v_gene: TRBV18

CDR3aa: ASSYGAFAGNTIY
abundance: NA
v_gene: TRBV6-5

CDR3aa: ASSQAAQGRQPQH
abundance: NA
v_gene: TRBV4-3

CDR3aa: ASSLRGASYNEQF
abundance: once
v_gene: TRBV5-6

CDR3aa: ASSMASGGRSAQY
abundance: NA
v_gene: TRBV19

CDR3aa: ASDTRDSLREQY
abundance: few
v_gene: TRBV2

CDR3aa: ASSLGRADEQY
abundance: NA
v_gene: TRBV28

CDR3aa: ASSFGVGQGYEQY
abundance: NA
v_gene: TRBV27

CDR3aa: ASSLAGGARGGYGYT
abundance: NA
v_gene: TRBV5-1

CDR3aa: ASSFRSGENTEAF
abundance: NA
v_gene: TRBV18